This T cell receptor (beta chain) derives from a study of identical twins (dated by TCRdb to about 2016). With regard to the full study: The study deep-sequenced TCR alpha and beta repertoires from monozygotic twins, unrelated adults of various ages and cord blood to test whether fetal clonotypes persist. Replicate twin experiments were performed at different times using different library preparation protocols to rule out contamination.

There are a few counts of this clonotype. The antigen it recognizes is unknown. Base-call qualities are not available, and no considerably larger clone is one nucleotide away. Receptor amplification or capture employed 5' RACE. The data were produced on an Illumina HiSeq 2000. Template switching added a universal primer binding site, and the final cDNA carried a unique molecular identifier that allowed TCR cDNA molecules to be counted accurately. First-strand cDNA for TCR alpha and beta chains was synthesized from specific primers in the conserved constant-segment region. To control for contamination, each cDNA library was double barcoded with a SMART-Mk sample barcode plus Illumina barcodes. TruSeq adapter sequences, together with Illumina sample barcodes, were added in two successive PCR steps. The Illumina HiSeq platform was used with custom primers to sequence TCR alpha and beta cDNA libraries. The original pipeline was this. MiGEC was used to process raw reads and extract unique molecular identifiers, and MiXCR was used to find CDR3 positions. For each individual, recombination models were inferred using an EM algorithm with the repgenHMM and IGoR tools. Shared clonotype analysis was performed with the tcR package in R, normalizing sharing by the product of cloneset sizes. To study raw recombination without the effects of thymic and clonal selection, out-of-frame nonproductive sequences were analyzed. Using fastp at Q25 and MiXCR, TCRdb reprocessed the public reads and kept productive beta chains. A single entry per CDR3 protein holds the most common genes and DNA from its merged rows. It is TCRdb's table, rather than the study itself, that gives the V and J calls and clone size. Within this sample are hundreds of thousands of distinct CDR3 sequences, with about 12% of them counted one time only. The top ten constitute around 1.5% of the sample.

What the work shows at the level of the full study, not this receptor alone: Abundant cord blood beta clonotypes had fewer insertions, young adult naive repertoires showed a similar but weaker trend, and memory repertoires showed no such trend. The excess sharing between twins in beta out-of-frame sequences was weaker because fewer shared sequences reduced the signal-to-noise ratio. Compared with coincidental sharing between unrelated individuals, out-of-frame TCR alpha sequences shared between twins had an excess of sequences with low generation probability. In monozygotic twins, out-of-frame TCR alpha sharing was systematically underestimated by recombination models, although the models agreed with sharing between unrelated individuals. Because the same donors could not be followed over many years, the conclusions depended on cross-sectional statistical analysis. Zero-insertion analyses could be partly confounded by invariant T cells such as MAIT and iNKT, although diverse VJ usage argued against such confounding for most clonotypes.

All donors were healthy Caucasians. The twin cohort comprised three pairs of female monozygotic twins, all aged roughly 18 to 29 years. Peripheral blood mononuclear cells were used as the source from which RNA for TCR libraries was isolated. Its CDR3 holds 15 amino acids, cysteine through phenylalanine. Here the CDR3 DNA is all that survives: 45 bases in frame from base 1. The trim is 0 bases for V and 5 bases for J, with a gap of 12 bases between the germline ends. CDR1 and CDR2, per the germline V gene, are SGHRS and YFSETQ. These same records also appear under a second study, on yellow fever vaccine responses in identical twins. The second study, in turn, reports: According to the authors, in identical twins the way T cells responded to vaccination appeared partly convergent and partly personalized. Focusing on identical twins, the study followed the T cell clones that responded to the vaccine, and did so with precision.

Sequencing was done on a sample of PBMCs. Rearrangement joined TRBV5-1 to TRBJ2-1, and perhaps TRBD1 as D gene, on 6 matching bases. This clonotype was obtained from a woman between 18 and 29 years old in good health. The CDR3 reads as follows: CASSLAPGQNNEQFF. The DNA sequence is TGCGCCAGCAGCTTGGCCCCCGGACAGAACAATGAGCAGTTCTTC. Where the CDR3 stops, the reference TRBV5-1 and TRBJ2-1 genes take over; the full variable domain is KAGVTQTPRYLIKTRGQQVTLSCSPISGHRSVSWYQQTPGQGLQFLFEYFSETQRNKGNFPGRFSGRQFSNSRSEMNVSTLELGDSALYLCASSLAPGQNNEQFFGPGTRLTVL.